This T cell receptor beta chain was captured in a study of regulatory and conventional T cells in RAG deficiency. Findings and limits, study-wide: Treg unique TCR beta sequences were approximately 99-fold fewer in Omenn syndrome and CID/AS patients than controls.

Here immunoSEQ multiplex PCR was the method, and the copy in TCRdb shows in-frame clones only, minus some. Of roughly 10,000 clones in the sample, approximately 96% are singletons; the top ten hold approximately 1.4%. Germline loops: CDR1 MGHRA, CDR2 YSYEKL. This CDR3 comprises 14 residues. The sorted conventional CD4+ T cells were CD25-low and CD127-high, with genomic DNA sequenced. To note about this clone: Its target is unknown. A read error may produce the germline difference seen at one junction end.

Sequencing was carried out using CD4+ effector T cells sorted from blood. The TCR was taken from a human donor with RAG deficiency presenting as severe combined immunodeficiency. V is TRBV4-1 and J is TRBJ1-2; no clear D gene. DNA for the CDR3: TGCGCCAGCAGCCACAGCGGACGGAACTATGGCTGCACCTTC. It is translated as CASSHSGRNYGCTF.